The following is a TCR beta chain sequence with its context. What it binds is not known. Sequencing used immunoSEQ multiplex PCR; TCRdb keeps in-frame clones, though not all of them. Among more than 55,000 clones listed, about 85% were seen once. This sample was taken from a study of early stage breast cancer tumors. Study-level findings and limits: Enriched TCRB sequences shared across patients were mostly commonly generated sequences.

Germline CDR1 reads MGHRA; CDR2 reads YSYEKL. V was cut by 0 bases and J by 0 bases, with 8 bases left in between. The CDR3 is 15 amino acids. The clonotype originates from a person in their 40s with breast cancer. The chain combines TRBV4-1 with TRBJ1-1; D is unclear. The specimen sequenced was blood. The CDR3 loop reads CASSQEGGMNTEAFF. The CDR3 coding sequence is TGCGCCAGCAGCCAAGAGGGCGGGATGAACACTGAAGCTTTCTTT.